A single sample gave rise to the 32 T cell receptor beta chains below, sequenced in a study of blood T cell repertoires in COVID-19. Generated by immunoSEQ multiplex PCR, the TCRdb table keeps only in-frame clones and is missing some. The sample lists around 230,000 clones; around 83% were seen once. Sequenced material: peripheral blood. The receptors here all came from a man in his forties who had recovered from COVID-19.

Concerning this clone: One end of the junction varies from germline; a read error may be responsible. The gene calls are TRBV4-2 and TRBJ2-5; the D gene is possibly TRBD2 (7 bases). Germline assignment: CDR1 LGHNA and CDR2 YNFKEQ. The length of the CDR3 is 15 residues. This chain's CDR3 is CASSQGQGRGLQEHF. In nucleotides, the CDR3 is TGTGCCAGCAGCCAAGGTCAAGGGAGGGGGTTACAAGAGCACTTC.

The gene calls are TRBV2 and TRBJ1-4; 7 nucleotides match TRBD1. Trimming took 6 bases from V and 8 from J; bases not matched to a gene: 9. There are 14 residues in the CDR3. Germline CDR1 SNHLY, CDR2 FYNNEI. The CDR3 region is CASSLGGAREKLFF. The CDR3 DNA sequence: TGTGCCAGCAGCTTAGGGGGCGCGCGGGAAAAACTGTTTTTT.

The CDR3, as DNA: TGTGCCAGCAGCCGGGGGGAGACAGATACGCAGTATTTT. Protein: CASSRGETDTQYF. This chain joins TRBV6-4 and TRBJ2-3, with 7 bases fitting TRBD2. V shed 6 bases, J shed 3 bases, and the junction held 3 bases outside the gene matches. Germline V gives CDR1 MRHNA, CDR2 SNTAGT. The CDR3 spans 13 residues.

The chain uses TRBV2 and TRBJ1-2, with D possibly matching TRBD1 (6 bases). Per the germline V gene, CDR1 is SNHLY and CDR2 is FYNNEI. The CDR3 loop spans 12 amino acids. V lost 9 bases to trimming and J lost 4 bases, with 12 bases between them. CDR3 sequence: CASVTGTYGYTF. The CDR3 DNA is TGTGCCAGTGTGACAGGAACCTATGGCTACACCTTC.

The J gene is TRBJ2-7, the V gene TRBV3-1 (or the pseudogene TRBV3-2); TRBD2 is a possible D gene (5 bases). The germline V and J ends were trimmed by 3 bases and 2 bases, with 14 bases remaining between them. CDR1 LGHDT and CDR2 YNNKEL come from the germline V gene (reference sequence). The length of the CDR3 is 15 residues. CDR3 amino acids: CASSQGSGRTYEQYF. The CDR3 DNA reads TGTGCCAGCAGCCAGGGGAGCGGCCGGACCTACGAGCAGTACTTC.

This clone was counted ten times or more. This chain connects TRBV29-1 to TRBJ1-1; 7 bases align to TRBD1. Germline assignment: CDR1 SQVTM and CDR2 ANQGSEA. After removal of 7 bases from V and 0 bases from J, the junction contained 5 bases not matched to a gene. The CDR3 sequence is 13 residues long. DNA of the CDR3: TGCAGCGCAATGGGACAGCTGAACACTGAAGCTTTCTTT. This codes for CSAMGQLNTEAFF.

This chain links TRBV7-2 with TRBJ1-6; unclear D gene. V gave up 1 base and J gave up 5 bases, with 12 bases separating them. The CDR3 length is 16 residues. Germline V gene sequence: CDR1 SGHTA, CDR2 FQGNSA. CDR3 bases: TGTGCCAGCAGCTTAGGTGCAGTGTCCCATAATTCACCCCTCCACTTT. Encoded protein: CASSLGAVSHNSPLHF.

The rearrangement uses TRBV19 and TRBJ2-4; a possible D gene is TRBD2 (6 bases). The germline gives CDR1 LNHDA, CDR2 SQIVND (reference sequence). The length of the CDR3 is 15 residues. V dropped 4 bases and J dropped 9 bases, with 19 bases sitting between them. CDR3 sequence: CASSNPGTAGGIQYF. CDR3 in DNA: TGTGCCAGTAGTAACCCTGGGACTGCCGGGGGCATTCAGTACTTC. Full variable domain (missing parts from reference TRBV19 and TRBJ2-4): DGGITQSPKYLFRKEGQNVTLSCEQNLNHDAMYWYRQDPGQGLRLIYYSQIVNDFQKGDIAEGYSVSREKKESFPLTVTSAQKNPTAFYLCASSNPGTAGGIQYFGAGTRLSVL.

V usage is TRBV5-4 and J usage is TRBJ1-2; maybe TRBD1 (6 bases). The germline V gene has CDR1 SGHNT and CDR2 YYREEE (reference sequence). Trimming removed 0 bases at V and 3 bases at J, with 9 bases between. This CDR3 is built from 14 residues. The CDR3 DNA reads TGTGCCAGCAGCTTGGGGACAGACCACTATGGCTACACCTTC. As protein: CASSLGTDHYGYTF.

The V call is TRBV7-6, the J call TRBJ2-5; 10 bases are a match to TRBD2. Looked up from germline, CDR1 is SGHVS and CDR2 is FNYEAQ. Unmatched junction bases numbered 8, after V lost 0 bases and J lost 7 bases. The CDR3 covers 16 residues. The CDR3 protein is CASSLAQAGGPGTQYF. The CDR3, as DNA: TGTGCCAGCAGCTTAGCGCAAGCGGGGGGGCCCGGGACCCAGTACTTC.

The chain has TRBV5-1 and TRBJ2-6; 7 bases align to TRBD1. CDR1 is SGHRS, CDR2 YFSETQ, per germline. The CDR3 has 17 residues. J lost 2 bases, V lost 4 bases, and 9 bases had no gene match. CDR3 protein: CASSARDSAPGANVLTF. The CDR3 DNA is TGCGCCAGCAGCGCCCGGGACAGTGCCCCTGGGGCCAACGTCCTGACTTTC.

As to this clone: A single base separates this from a much larger clone, so it may be a read error. The chain carries TRBV7-8 and TRBJ1-3, with no clear D. The CDR3 totals 13 residues. The germline V gene encodes CDR1 SGHVS and CDR2 FQNEAQ. Between the trimmed V and J ends, which lost 4 bases and 2 bases, there was a span of 6 bases. CDR3 sequence: CASSSGAGNTIYF. The CDR3 DNA follows: TGTGCCAGCAGCTCGGGAGCTGGAAACACCATATATTTT.

This chain connects TRBV6-2 or TRBV6-3 to TRBJ1-2; a weak D match, TRBD1 (6 bases). V lost 2 bases to trimming and J lost 1 base, with 14 bases between them. The CDR3 runs 16 residues. Germline-derived CDR1 and CDR2 are MNHEY and SVGEGT. As DNA, the CDR3 is TGTGCCAGCAGTTACCCGGCGGGGGCAATTAACTATGGCTACACCTTC. This gives the protein CASSYPAGAINYGYTF.

The V gene is TRBV6-2 or TRBV6-3, the J gene TRBJ2-5; 10 nucleotides match TRBD2. Looked up from germline, CDR1 is MNHEY and CDR2 is SVGEGT. Trimming at V came to 4 bases and at J to 5 bases, leaving 7 bases not matched to a gene. The CDR3 is 15 amino acids. The CDR3 sequence is CASSLAGGRLETQYF. CDR3 nucleotide sequence: TGTGCCAGCAGTTTAGCGGGGGGAAGGCTGGAGACCCAGTACTTC.

The V gene is TRBV11-2, the J gene TRBJ2-1; the match to TRBD2 covers 7 bases. Trimming removed 1 base from V and 4 bases from J; junction bases left unmatched: 7. The length of the CDR3 is 16 residues. CDR1 and CDR2 (germline): SGHAT, FQNNGV. The CDR3 DNA reads as TGTGCCAGCAGCTTAGTTAGGGGAGGGCCGTACAATGAGCAGTTCTTC. This gives the protein CASSLVRGGPYNEQFF.

The rearrangement joins TRBV7-8 to TRBJ1-2; 9 nucleotides match TRBD1. This CDR3 has 14 residues. Germline CDR1 is SGHVS and CDR2 is FQNEAQ. J gave up 3 bases and V 1 base, and 0 bases lay outside the gene matches. Here the CDR3 reads CASSLGQGDYGYTF. CDR3 DNA: TGTGCCAGCAGCTTAGGACAGGGGGACTATGGCTACACCTTC.

This clone is a singleton in its sample. The rearrangement uses TRBV3-1 (or the pseudogene TRBV3-2) and TRBJ1-2; D is unresolved. The CDR3 runs to 16 residues. Germline V gene lookup returns CDR1 LGHDT and CDR2 YNNKEL (reference sequence). V shed 1 base and J shed 0 bases, with 12 bases lying between them. CDR3 nucleotide sequence: TGTGCCAGCAGCCAAGGGAGTTTCACCGCTAACTATGGCTACACCTTC. This gives the protein CASSQGSFTANYGYTF.

Only one count was recorded for this clone. The chain carries TRBV28 and TRBJ2-2; TRBD2 is a possible D gene (6 bases). Trimming removed 6 bases from V and 6 bases from J, with 20 bases in between. Per germline, CDR1 MDHEN and CDR2 SYDVKM. The CDR3 loop spans 16 amino acids. In nucleotides, the CDR3 is TGTGCCAGCAGGGATCTCGGGAGAGCGGCCGCCGGGGAGCTGTTTTTT. Its translation: CASRDLGRAAAGELFF. Combining the CDR3 with reference TRBV28 and TRBJ2-2 gives the whole variable domain DVKVTQSSRYLVKRTGEKVFLECVQDMDHENMFWYRQDPGLGLRLIYFSYDVKMKEKGDIPEGYSVSREKKERFSLILESASTNQTSMYLCASRDLGRAAAGELFFGEGSRLTVL.

DNA for the CDR3: TGTGCCAGCAGCCCCGGGGCCGGGACAGTGTCCTACGAGCAGTACTTC. Protein: CASSPGAGTVSYEQYF. The rearrangement uses TRBV11-2 and TRBJ2-7, with TRBD1 matching 7 bases. Germline V gene sequence: CDR1 SGHAT, CDR2 FQNNGV. With V trimmed by 5 bases and J by 1 base, 11 bases remained unmatched. The CDR3 spans 16 residues.

The V call is TRBV10-1, the J call TRBJ2-1, with TRBD1 matching 9 bases. Germline V gene data show CDR1 as WNHNN and CDR2 as SYGVQD (reference sequence). J was trimmed by 12 bases and V by 6 bases; bases with no gene match: 9. This CDR3 spans 13 amino acids. This CDR3 is CASSSGQGTGQFF. The CDR3 coding sequence is TGCGCCAGCAGCTCCGGACAGGGGACGGGGCAGTTCTTC.

This chain uses TRBV30 with TRBJ2-1; D perhaps matches TRBD1 (6 bases). The ends were cut back, 0 bases at V and 7 bases at J, with 13 bases in the middle. This CDR3 comprises 14 residues. The germline V gene has CDR1 GTSNPN and CDR2 SVGIG (reference sequence). The CDR3 loop is CAWSVDGTRNEQFF. CDR3 nucleotides: TGTGCCTGGAGTGTTGACGGGACAAGAAATGAGCAGTTCTTC.

The V gene is TRBV7-9, the J gene TRBJ2-7, with D possibly TRBD1 on 5 matching bases. Trimming shortened V by 5 bases and J by 4 bases, and 15 bases separated the two germline ends. The germline CDR1 and CDR2 sequences are SEHNR and FQNEAQ (reference sequence). This CDR3 is built from 14 residues. The CDR3 nucleotides read TGTGCCAGCAGCCGAGACAGCGACTCATACGAGCAGTACTTC. It encodes CASSRDSDSYEQYF.

The rearrangement joins TRBV6-2 or TRBV6-3 to TRBJ1-4; D is undetermined. Germline V gene data show CDR1 as MNHEY and CDR2 as SVGEGT. This CDR3 spans 15 amino acids. Trimming took off 5 bases at V and 5 bases at J, with 15 bases between the two ends. CDR3 nucleotides: TGTGCCAGCAGTCCCGCTGGAGGGCCCAATGAAAAACTGTTTTTT. Its protein is CASSPAGGPNEKLFF.

This chain's CDR3 is CASSRTRGNEQFF. The CDR3 nucleotides read TGTGCCAGCAGTAGGACTAGGGGCAATGAGCAGTTCTTC. The chain carries TRBV12-3 or TRBV12-4 and TRBJ2-1; the match to TRBD2 covers 7 bases. Germline trimming cut 5 bases from V and 6 bases from J; bases unmatched to any gene: 4. The CDR3 extends over 13 amino acids.

The chain links TRBV6-5 to TRBJ2-7; the match to TRBD1 covers 7 bases. Trimming took 5 bases from V and 0 from J; bases not matched to a gene: 4. The CDR3 totals 14 residues. CDR1 is MNHEY, CDR2 SVGAGI, per germline. The CDR3: CASSRDSSSYEQYF. In DNA, the CDR3 is TGTGCCAGCAGTCGGGACAGTAGCTCCTACGAGCAGTACTTC.

The V call is TRBV5-5, the J call TRBJ2-7; D uncertain. V gave up 0 bases and J gave up 0 bases, with 7 bases separating them. The germline CDR1 and CDR2 sequences are SGHKS and YYEKEE (reference sequence). The CDR3 has 14 amino acids. The CDR3 spells CASSLGWASYEQYF. The CDR3 nucleotides are TGTGCCAGCAGCTTGGGATGGGCCTCCTACGAGCAGTACTTC.

This clone came up a few times. The V gene is TRBV7-9, the J gene TRBJ2-1, with D hard to call. CDR3 length: 11 amino acids. V was trimmed by 5 bases and J by 4 bases, leaving 3 bases between them. Germline assignment: CDR1 SEHNR and CDR2 FQNEAQ (reference sequence). CDR3 region: CASSPYNEQFF. The CDR3 bases are TGTGCCAGCAGCCCGTACAATGAGCAGTTCTTC.

This rearrangement joins TRBV14 to TRBJ1-2, with a possible D match to TRBD1 (6 bases). The CDR3 covers 16 residues. Germline-derived CDR1 and CDR2 are SGHDN and FVKESK. Trimming cost V 1 base and J 2 bases, with 14 bases left between them. The chain's CDR3 is CASSQALGGLNYGYTF. DNA for the CDR3: TGTGCCAGCAGCCAAGCCCTGGGGGGGCTAAACTATGGCTACACCTTC. The full variable domain, rest sourced from reference TRBV14 and TRBJ1-2, is EAGVTQFPSHSVIEKGQTVTLRCDPISGHDNLYWYRRVMGKEIKFLLHFVKESKQDESGMPNNRFLAERTGGTYSTLKVQPAELEDSGVYFCASSQALGGLNYGYTFGSGTRLTVV.

The genes are TRBV4-1 and TRBJ2-4; the D gene is possibly TRBD1 (6 bases). The germline gives CDR1 MGHRA, CDR2 YSYEKL. Trimming took off 0 bases at V and 0 bases at J, with 9 bases between the two ends. The CDR3 is 16 residues long. CDR3 loop: CASSQDQGLAKNIQYF. Here the CDR3 DNA reads TGCGCCAGCAGCCAAGATCAGGGGCTAGCCAAAAACATTCAGTACTTC.

V gene TRBV18 combines with J gene TRBJ1-2; D gene ambiguous. Germline V gene data show CDR1 as KGHSH and CDR2 as LQKENI. Trimming pared 1 base from V and 0 bases from J, leaving 15 bases between. The CDR3 is 17 residues long. This CDR3 reads CASSPQSGGGANYGYTF. In nucleotides, the CDR3 is TGTGCCAGCTCACCACAGTCCGGAGGTGGGGCTAACTATGGCTACACCTTC.

The V call is TRBV30, the J call TRBJ2-5; 12 nucleotides align to TRBD2. Trimming at V came to 3 bases and at J to 4 bases, leaving 6 bases not matched to a gene. Germline lookup yields CDR1 GTSNPN and CDR2 SVGIG (reference sequence). CDR3 length: 15 residues. In nucleotides, the CDR3 is TGTGCCTGGAGCAGCGGGACTAGCGGGTTAGAGACCCAGTACTTC. Amino acid sequence: CAWSSGTSGLETQYF.

The gene calls are TRBV7-2 and TRBJ2-5; D is possibly TRBD1 (6 bases). The germline CDR1 and CDR2 sequences are SGHTA and FQGNSA. This CDR3 has 14 amino acids. The germline V and J ends were trimmed by 8 bases and 4 bases, with 17 bases remaining between them. CDR3 residues: CASEFGGGLETQYF. The DNA for the CDR3 is TGTGCCAGCGAGTTTGGGGGCGGGTTAGAGACCCAGTACTTC.